This paragraph covers one T cell receptor beta chain sequence. The antigen is not known. This sample stems from a study of CXCR3-negative and CXCR3-positive naive CD8 T cells. Study in general: Per library, roughly 1.5 +/- 0.3 million reads; some 140 million TRB reads overall.

Study outcomes and limitations: CXCR3-negative and CXCR3-positive naive cells shared comparable TRBV-TRBJ usage, but memory cells did not. TRB CDR3s were more hydrophobic in CXCR3-positive than in CXCR3-negative naive cells.

CDR3 length: 11 amino acids. UMI labels and 5' RACE were used to prepare the TRB cDNA libraries. After re-calling the 5' RACE reads, TCRdb lists one entry per CDR3 protein, DNA absent. Its table records over 70,000 distinct CDR3 sequences. This TCR was sampled from a human donor in good health. Some clones in this sample may be carry-over from other donors' samples. Sequenced: naive CXCR3+ CD8+ T cells from blood. This sample's subset: CD45RO-CCR7+CD27+CD95- naive CD8+ T cells expressing CXCR3 (TNR3+). The V call is TRBV21-1, the J call TRBJ2-4. TRBV21-1 is reported as a pseudogene. CDR3 protein: CAGLRGLLSDF.